This T cell receptor (beta chain) appears in the sequencing data of a study of OX40 agonist ivuxolimab in advanced cancers. Study summary: All patients had ivuxolimab intravenously every 2 weeks at 0.01 to 10 mg/kg. Three partial responders included one hepatocellular carcinoma patient and two cutaneous melanoma patients. Study-level results: It was not determined which antigens were specifically recognized by the peripheral T cells that had undergone clonal expansion. Dose levels from 0.1 to 3.0 mg/kg saw CD4+ and CD8+ blood T cells expand clonally by week 6.

This clone was found once. Its cognate antigen is unknown. Trimming left V 2 bases short and J 4 bases short, with 8 bases between. The length of the CDR3 is 13 residues. Germline lookup yields CDR1 MNHNY and CDR2 SVGAGI (reference sequence). TCRdb's copy holds only in-frame clones and misses some; the assay was immunoSEQ multiplex PCR. The table shows roughly 56,000 clones, with 84% occurring only once. The sequence was collected from an adult with an advanced solid tumor such as melanoma, head and neck, liver or kidney cancer. The source was CD4+ or CD8+ T cells sorted from blood, collected in a trial of the OX40 agonist ivuxolimab. The chain has TRBV6-6 and TRBJ1-1; possibly TRBD1 for D (5 bases). Written as DNA, the CDR3 is TGTGCCAGCAGTTACCAGGGCGGCACTGAAGCTTTCTTT. Protein sequence: CASSYQGGTEAFF.